This is a list of T cell receptor beta chains from one sample in a study of blood T cells in healthy people across ages. TCRdb re-derived calls from the 5' RACE reads in MiXCR, one entry per CDR3 protein. The sample lists about 2 million distinct CDR3 sequences; 40% to 55% were seen once. Sequenced input: blood. All receptors come from a woman aged 40 to 49 in good health. Both conserved end residues are part of each CDR3. The D gene is left open where the match is weak. A row's size may be missing; if present it is once, few, many or a size class.

V gene	D gene	J gene	clone size	CDR3 DNA	CDR3 protein
TRBV5-6	TRBD1	TRBJ2-1	-	TGTGCCAGCAGCTTTTTGGACAGGGATTCCTACAATGAGCAGTTCTTC	CASSFLDRDSYNEQFF
TRBV28	TRBD1	TRBJ2-2	-	TGTGCCAGCAGAATACAGGGGTCCACCGAGGAGCTGTTTTTT	CASRIQGSTEELFF
TRBV13	-	TRBJ1-2	-	TGTGCCAGCAGCTTAGCAGGGTGGGGAGACTACACCTTC	CASSLAGWGDYTF
TRBV25-1	TRBD1	TRBJ1-4	-	TGTGCCAGCAGTGAATGGGGACAGGGTGAAAAACTGTTTTTT	CASSEWGQGEKLFF
TRBV4-3	-	TRBJ1-1	-	TGCGCCAGCAGCCAAGACGAGGTAAACGGGAACACTGAAGCTTTCTTT	CASSQDEVNGNTEAFF
TRBV7-9	-	TRBJ2-5	-	TGTGCCAGCAGCTTTTGGGCAGGGGTGCGGGAGACCCAGTACTTC	CASSFWAGVRETQYF
TRBV6-2/TRBV6-3	-	TRBJ1-1	-	TGTGCCAGCAGTTACGGACAGGAAGCTTTCTTT	CASSYGQEAFF
TRBV10-1	-	TRBJ2-1	once	TGCGCCAGCAGCGAGGCCCTCCTGGGTGACAATGAGCAGTTCTTC	CASSEALLGDNEQFF
TRBV27	-	TRBJ1-2	-	TGTGCCAGCAGTTTCATGGCAGGGGATGATCGCAGGGAATATGGCTACACCTTC	CASSFMAGDDRREYGYTF
TRBV4-3	TRBD1	TRBJ1-1	-	TGCGCCAGCAGCCATCGGACAGGGGTTAACACTGAAGCTTTCTTT	CASSHRTGVNTEAFF
TRBV6-2/TRBV6-3	-	TRBJ2-5	-	TGTGCCTGCAGTTCCGATCAGCAAGAGACCCAGTACTTC	CACSSDQQETQYF
TRBV6-5	-	TRBJ2-3	-	TGTGCCAGCAGTGACTGGAAGACAGATACGCAGTATTTT	CASSDWKTDTQYF
TRBV6-1	-	TRBJ1-1	-	TGTGCCAGCATTCGGTCCGGACCCCGGGACACTGAAGCTTTCTTT	CASIRSGPRDTEAFF
TRBV12-3/TRBV12-4	-	TRBJ2-6	few	TGTGCCAGCAGTTTAGCGCTACCGTCGTCTGGGGCCAACGTCCTGACTTTC	CASSLALPSSGANVLTF
TRBV7-8	TRBD1	TRBJ2-3	-	TGTGCCAGCAGCTCACGAAGACAGGGGAACACAGATACGCAGTATTTT	CASSSRRQGNTDTQYF
TRBV4-3	-	TRBJ2-1	few	TGCGCCAGCAGCCAAGATCTGGTAAACAATGAGCAGTTCTTC	CASSQDLVNNEQFF
TRBV28	-	TRBJ2-7	-	TGTGCCAGCACCGAGGGGAGCGAGCAGTACTTC	CASTEGSEQYF
TRBV21-1	-	TRBJ1-2	-	TGTGCCAGCAGCAAAGATTGCCAGGGGGAGACTGGCTACACCTTC	CASSKDCQGETGYTF
TRBV20-1	TRBD1	TRBJ2-7	-	TGCAGTGCTAGAGATCAAGGACAGGGGGCCTACGAGCAGTACTTC	CSARDQGQGAYEQYF
TRBV7-2	-	TRBJ2-7	-	TGTGCCAGTAGCTTAAGGGACACCCTCGAGCAGTACTTC	CASSLRDTLEQYF
TRBV6-5	TRBD1	TRBJ1-2	-	TGTGCCAGCAGCTGGGGACAGTTCTATGGCTACACCTTC	CASSWGQFYGYTF
TRBV4-2	-	TRBJ2-7	once	TGTGCCAGCAGCCAAGAATCAGGGGGGACCTACGAGCAGTACTTC	CASSQESGGTYEQYF
TRBV6-5	TRBD1	TRBJ2-4	few	TGTGCCAGCAAAAAACAGGGGGCCACCAAAAACATTCAGTACTTC	CASKKQGATKNIQYF
TRBV18	-	TRBJ2-7	many	TGTGCCAGCTCACCCCACTCCTACGAGCAGTACTTC	CASSPHSYEQYF
TRBV2	TRBD2	TRBJ2-1	-	TGTGCCAGCAGGGCCCTGGTGGCTAGCGGGGATGAGCAGTTCTTC	CASRALVASGDEQFF
TRBV28	-	TRBJ1-6	-	TGTGCCAGCAGCCCTGGGGCCCGTTCGGGTTCACCCCTCCACTTT	CASSPGARSGSPLHF
TRBV7-3	-	TRBJ2-3	-	TGTGCCAGCAGCTTAAGTCGGCGTTCGTCGGATACGCAGTATTTT	CASSLSRRSSDTQYF
TRBV27	TRBD2	TRBJ2-7	-	TGTGCCAGCAGTCTCAGACTAGCGGGGGGGCCGAGCTCCTACAATGAGCAGTACTTC	CASSLRLAGGPSSYNEQYF
TRBV20-1	TRBD2	TRBJ2-1	-	TGCAGTGCTAGTGATCCGGGACTAGAGTGCAATGAGCAGTTCTTC	CSASDPGLECNEQFF
TRBV20-1	TRBD1	TRBJ2-7	few	TGCAGTGCAAGCCACGGGACAGACCCCTACGAGCAGTACTTC	CSASHGTDPYEQYF
TRBV4-2	TRBD1	TRBJ2-1	many	TGCGCCAGCAGCCAGGGACAGGGGCCCTACAATGAGCAGTTCTTC	CASSQGQGPYNEQFF
TRBV14	TRBD1	TRBJ1-2	-	TGTGCCAGCAGCGGCTCTCAGGGGGTCTGGGATGGCTACACCTTC	CASSGSQGVWDGYTF
TRBV28	-	TRBJ2-4	-	TGTGCCAGCAGTTTAGGCCAAGTTCAGTACTTC	CASSLGQVQYF
TRBV20-1	-	TRBJ2-7	-	TGCAGTGCCCCTGCGACAGCTTCCTACGAGCAGTACTTC	CSAPATASYEQYF
TRBV28	TRBD1	TRBJ1-2	few	TGTGCCAGCATTTTCCCACCGGGACAGACTAACTATGGCTACACCTTC	CASIFPPGQTNYGYTF
TRBV6-5	-	TRBJ1-2	-	TGTGCCAGCAGAAGGACAGTTTACTATGGCTACACCTTC	CASRRTVYYGYTF
TRBV6-1	TRBD1	TRBJ2-3	-	TGTGCCAGCTTCCGCCGGGACAGTACTACAGATACGCAGTATTTT	CASFRRDSTTDTQYF
TRBV9	-	TRBJ1-5	few	TGTGCCAGCAGCTCTGGAGGGGGGGGGCCCCAGCATTTT	CASSSGGGGPQHF
TRBV20-1	-	TRBJ2-3	-	TGCAGTGCAACGCGGGACACCTGGACCCACACAGATACGCAGTATTTT	CSATRDTWTHTDTQYF
TRBV9	-	TRBJ2-3	-	TGTGCCAGCAGCGTCGCCGGGCGGGCAGGGACGAGGACAGATACGCAGTATTTT	CASSVAGRAGTRTDTQYF
TRBV2	-	TRBJ2-1	few	TGTGCCAGCAGTGATTTTATGCCAGGGCGGAATGAGCAGTTCTTC	CASSDFMPGRNEQFF
TRBV6-5	TRBD2	TRBJ2-1	-	TGTGCCAGCAGTTCCGGCGGGGGGGCCCACAACGAGCAGTTCTTC	CASSSGGGAHNEQFF
TRBV29-1	-	TRBJ2-1	-	TGCAGCGTTGAAGGGACGCCACTGAGTGTGGCCTACAATGAGCAGTTCTTC	CSVEGTPLSVAYNEQFF
TRBV9	-	TRBJ2-1	-	TGTGCCAGCAGCGCTTCAGTTACCTACAATGAGCAGTTCTTC	CASSASVTYNEQFF
TRBV2	TRBD1	TRBJ2-7	-	TGTGCCAGCAGTGTTGTAGGGGGCGCTCAGTACTTC	CASSVVGGAQYF
TRBV10-3	-	TRBJ2-3	-	TGTGCCATCAGCGAGGAAAACACAGATACGCAGTATTTT	CAISEENTDTQYF
TRBV20-1	-	TRBJ2-7	-	TGCAGTGCTAGTAGGGGGGAGGGCGAGCAGTACTTC	CSASRGEGEQYF
TRBV7-6	TRBD2	TRBJ2-3	-	TGTGCCAGCAGCATTAGCGGGGGGAGCACAGATACGCAGTATTTT	CASSISGGSTDTQYF
TRBV5-1	-	TRBJ2-3	-	TGCGCCAGCAGCTTGGCAGGCCCCGCCACAGATACGCAGTATTTT	CASSLAGPATDTQYF
TRBV20-1	TRBD2	TRBJ2-7	-	TGCAGTGCGACGACTAGCGGGGGACTCTACGAGCAGTACTTC	CSATTSGGLYEQYF
TRBV12-3/TRBV12-4	TRBD1	TRBJ1-5	-	TGTGCCAGCAGCCCTCAGGGACAGGGGTATCAGCCCCAGCATTTT	CASSPQGQGYQPQHF
TRBV4-3	-	TRBJ1-2	-	TGCGCCAGCAGCCAAGACCCGGGACGGCCCTATGGCTACACCTTC	CASSQDPGRPYGYTF
TRBV6-1	TRBD2	TRBJ2-1	-	TGTGCCAGCAGCCCGCTACGGGCGGGGGGGACCAGCTCCTACAATGAGCAGTTCTTC	CASSPLRAGGTSSYNEQFF
TRBV7-2	TRBD2	TRBJ2-3	-	TGTGCCAGCAGCGGGGGGGGTAGTCGGGATACGCAGTATTTT	CASSGGGSRDTQYF
TRBV4-1	-	TRBJ2-7	few	TGCGCCAGCAGCCAAGCAACAGGCCCCCTCTACGAGCAGTACTTC	CASSQATGPLYEQYF